Below, one T cell receptor (beta chain) is given with its context. The antigen is undetermined. Some clones are missing from TCRdb's copy, which holds only in-frame ones; the method was immunoSEQ multiplex PCR. The data show under 150,000 clones, about nine tenths seen once. This sample was included in a study of T cell clones after liver transplantation. Overall study: TCRbeta sequencing after a pre-transplant mixed lymphocyte reaction identified graft-donor-reactive clones, later tracked in post-transplant blood. Standard immunosuppression, with no induction, continued until 12-24 months after transplant. Apart from three HCV-positive recipients, transplants were for non-autoimmune, non-viral reasons.

Study-wide points: These preliminary findings come from unstandardized post-transplant sampling times.

Germline values: CDR1 SEHNR, CDR2 FQNEAQ (reference sequence). This CDR3 has 14 residues. The trim removed 5 bases at V and 1 base at J, leaving 3 bases unmatched. This clonotype was obtained from a human patient who received a liver transplant. A subset of T cells may come from the graft donor. This chain uses TRBV7-9 with TRBJ2-5, with TRBD1 matching over 8 bases. This sample comprised CD4+ T cells from blood, obtained 12 months after liver transplant. This CDR3 reads CASSIGQGQETQYF. The CDR3 bases are TGTGCCAGCAGCATCGGACAGGGCCAAGAGACCCAGTACTTC.